This entry lists 21 T cell receptor beta chains sequenced from one sample in a study of molecular identifiers for immune sequencing clone quantification. TCRdb fed the PCR reads into MiXCR, producing one record per CDR3 protein. The sample holds more than 85,000 distinct CDR3 sequences, roughly a third seen once. Sequenced sample: naive CD8+ T cells from blood, with Jurkat cell RNA spiked in. This sample's subset: FACS-sorted CD8+CD4-CCR7+CD45RA+ naive T cells. The receptor set was obtained from a human donor in good health. Some libraries in this study had Jurkat cell RNA spiked in.

This clonotype came up many times. The chain carries TRBV7-8 and TRBJ2-6; D is uncertain. Germline assignment: CDR1 SGHVS and CDR2 FQNEAQ. The V end lost 5 bases, the J end lost 7 bases, and 9 bases lay between the germline ends. This CDR3 has 13 amino acids. The CDR3 is CASSSIGANVLTF. CDR3 in DNA: TGTGCCAGCAGCAGTATTGGAGCCAACGTCCTGACTTTC.

Regarding this clonotype: Without the conserved terminal phenylalanine or tryptophan, this CDR3 likely stems from a read error. DNA of the CDR3: TGTGCCAGCAGCCTAGGTGAGGGACTAGCGGGATACAATGAGCAGTTCATC. Protein: CASSLGEGLAGYNEQFI. The chain uses TRBV7-6 and TRBJ2-1; TRBD2 matches at 13 bases. CDR1 SGHVS and CDR2 FNYEAQ come from the germline V gene. V shed 5 bases, J shed 4 bases, and the junction held 8 bases outside the gene matches. This CDR3 contains 17 residues.

This clonotype was seen only a few times. This rearrangement joins TRBV7-6 to TRBJ1-2, with unresolved D. The CDR3 length is 15 residues. Germline values: CDR1 SGHVS, CDR2 FNYEAQ. Deletions cut 1 base from V and 4 bases from J, with 13 bases between. The CDR3 spells CASSLEPGRSYGYTF. CDR3 nucleotide sequence: TGTGCCAGCAGCTTAGAACCGGGGAGGAGCTATGGCTACACCTTC.

About this clonotype itself: This CDR3 is missing its conserved last phenylalanine or tryptophan, likely due to a read error. This chain links TRBV28 with TRBJ1-6, with TRBD1 matching 10 bases. The J segment lost 7 bases and the V segment lost 6 bases, leaving 6 bases of the junction unmatched. Germline CDR1 MDHEN, CDR2 SYDVKM. The CDR3 has 15 residues. CDR3: CASRRQGAWNSPLHS. The CDR3 DNA sequence: TGTGCCAGCAGGAGACAGGGGGCTTGGAATTCACCCCTCCACTCT.

V usage is TRBV28 and J usage is TRBJ2-7; D remains ambiguous. The CDR3 sequence is 15 residues long. Germline V lookup: CDR1 MDHEN, CDR2 SYDVKM. Deletions cut 3 bases from V and 2 bases from J, with 14 bases between. Here the CDR3 reads CASSFDGWQAYEQYF. Here the CDR3 DNA reads TGTGCCAGCAGTTTTGATGGTTGGCAGGCCTACGAGCAGTACTTC.

This clonotype was picked up a small number of times. V and J are TRBV5-1 and TRBJ2-1; 8 bases agree with TRBD2. J was trimmed by 5 bases and V by 0 bases; bases with no gene match: 4. The CDR3 extends over 15 amino acids. Germline V gene lookup returns CDR1 SGHRS and CDR2 YFSETQ. The CDR3 loop is CASSLGLANHNEQFF. In DNA form, the CDR3 reads TGCGCCAGCAGCTTGGGACTAGCGAACCACAATGAGCAGTTCTTC.

The chain joins TRBV27 to TRBJ1-2; 7 nucleotides agree with TRBD1. There are 15 residues in the CDR3. Germline trimming cut 3 bases from V and 5 bases from J; bases unmatched to any gene: 9. The germline gives CDR1 MNHEY, CDR2 SMNVEV (reference sequence). CDR3 residues: CASSFSKGAFYGYTF. The CDR3 nucleotides read TGTGCCAGCAGTTTTTCAAAGGGGGCGTTTTATGGCTACACCTTC.

This clonotype was recorded a few times. The chain combines TRBV7-6 with TRBJ2-2; 7 bases match TRBD1. The V and J ends lost 3 bases and 7 bases, in that order; junction bases with no gene match: 5. The CDR3 is 14 amino acids. Germline values: CDR1 SGHVS, CDR2 FNYEAQ. CDR3 bases: TGTGCCAGCAGCTTTCAAGGGGGCGACGGGGAGCTGTTTTTT. This codes for CASSFQGGDGELFF.

A word on this clonotype: This CDR3 fails to terminate in the conserved phenylalanine or tryptophan, so it likely reflects a read error. The V call is TRBV6-2 or TRBV6-3, the J call TRBJ2-1; D not certain. V gave up 8 bases and J gave up 4 bases, with 9 bases separating them. The germline gives CDR1 MNHEY, CDR2 SVGEGT. The CDR3 contains 12 residues. CDR3 in DNA: TGTGCCAGCGGCGACTCATACAATGAGCAGTTCTAC. Translation gives CASGDSYNEQFY.

For this clonotype: A much larger clone differs from this one at a single base, so this may be a read error. The CDR3 loop is CSVGGQAGGRADTQYF. The CDR3 DNA follows: TGCAGCGTTGGCGGCCAAGCGGGAGGGCGGGCAGATACGCAGTATTTT. This chain links TRBV29-1 with TRBJ2-3, with 10 bases that match TRBD2. The CDR3 spans 16 residues. Germline values: CDR1 SQVTM, CDR2 ANQGSEA. Trimming at V came to 4 bases and at J to 4 bases, leaving 11 bases not matched to a gene.

A word on this clonotype: This may arise from a read error, as a much more abundant clone is one base away. V and J are TRBV7-8 and TRBJ1-4; a possible D gene is TRBD1 (5 bases). Germline V lookup: CDR1 SGHVS, CDR2 FQNEAQ. The V and J ends lost 2 bases and 7 bases respectively, with 17 bases between them. The CDR3 is made up of 16 amino acids. The CDR3 DNA sequence: TGTGCCAGCAGCTTAAGCCCCGGGGCTCCTATTGAAAAACTGTTTTTT. Amino acids: CASSLSPGAPIEKLFF.

The chain employs TRBV4-2 and TRBJ1-1; D unclear. This CDR3 comprises 18 residues. Trimming removed 4 bases from V and 0 bases from J, with 21 bases in between. Per the germline V gene, CDR1 is LGHNA and CDR2 is YNFKEQ. The CDR3 DNA sequence: TGTGCCAGCAGCCCCCATCCGGCAGGTCAGTACATGAACACTGAAGCTTTCTTT. It specifies CASSPHPAGQYMNTEAFF.

The chain carries TRBV12-3 or TRBV12-4 and TRBJ2-6; D may be TRBD1 (6 bases). V was pared by 5 bases and J by 1 base, with 12 bases between. This CDR3 is 16 amino acids long. The CDR3 spells CASSVWTASGANVLTF. In DNA form, the CDR3 reads TGTGCCAGCAGTGTTTGGACAGCTTCTGGGGCCAACGTCCTGACTTTC.

As DNA, the CDR3 is TGTGCCAGCAGTACCATCGGCAATGAAGCTTTCTTT. Its translation: CASSTIGNEAFF. V is TRBV27 and J is TRBJ1-1; D not resolved. The germline CDR1 and CDR2 sequences are MNHEY and SMNVEV (reference sequence). This CDR3 contains 12 residues. Trimming removed 5 bases at V and 7 bases at J, with 11 bases between.

This clonotype was seen repeatedly, ten times or more. CDR3 sequence reads: CASSAQGYNTGELFF. CDR3 DNA sequence: TGTGCCAGCAGCGCACAGGGATACAACACCGGGGAGCTGTTTTTT. This chain connects TRBV9 to TRBJ2-2, with TRBD1 as a possible D gene (6 bases). Germline V gene lookup returns CDR1 SGDLS and CDR2 YYNGEE. Trimming removed 3 bases from V and 2 bases from J, with 11 bases in between. The CDR3 is 15 amino acids.

The V gene is TRBV28, the J gene TRBJ2-7, with 13 bases fitting TRBD2. The CDR3 covers 18 residues. Unmatched junction bases numbered 10, after V lost 5 bases and J lost 0 bases. CDR1 and CDR2 (germline): MDHEN, SYDVKM. CDR3 sequence: CASSLTSGRAQSSYEQYF. CDR3 bases: TGTGCCAGCAGTCTAACTAGCGGGAGGGCCCAAAGCTCCTACGAGCAGTACTTC.

The table lists this clonotype with a few counts. The J gene is TRBJ1-3, the V gene TRBV13; D gene unclear. V shed 4 bases and J shed 2 bases, with 9 bases lying between them. This CDR3 region has 14 residues. CDR1 is PRHDT, CDR2 FYEKMQ, per germline (reference sequence). The CDR3 region has the DNA TGTGCCAGCAGCTCGCGGGAGACTGGAAACACCATATATTTT. This translates into CASSSRETGNTIYF.

This clonotype was seen repeatedly, ten times or more. The V gene is TRBV13, the J gene TRBJ2-5; TRBD2 agrees at 15 bases. Germline CDR1 PRHDT, CDR2 FYEKMQ (reference sequence). The trim removed 4 bases at V and 3 bases at J, leaving 9 bases unmatched. The CDR3 length is 18 residues. The CDR3 is CASSSWTSGRAGEETQYF. As DNA, the CDR3 is TGTGCCAGCAGCTCCTGGACTAGCGGGAGGGCTGGTGAAGAGACCCAGTACTTC.

This clonotype has a count of ten or more. J is TRBJ1-1 and V is TRBV3-1; no reliable D call. The CDR3 sequence is 14 residues long. Germline loops: CDR1 LGHDT, CDR2 YNNKEL (reference sequence). V was shortened by 0 bases and J by 5 bases, with 10 bases between the two germline ends. The CDR3 DNA reads as TGTGCCAGCAGCCAAGAATCGAGACCTACTGAAGCTTTCTTT. Protein product: CASSQESRPTEAFF.

The chain employs TRBV21-1 and TRBJ2-3; no check of the table's D call, TRBD1, against the DNA was made. TRBV21-1 is termed a pseudogene. There are 20 residues in the CDR3. The DNA of the CDR3 is TGTGCCAGCAGCATTACGACAGGTTCTTCTATGACGGGAGAAGCAGATACGCAGTATTTT. It encodes CASSITTGSSMTGEADTQYF.

The CDR3 sequence is CASSFQQSAGEQYF. Here the CDR3 DNA reads TGTGCCAGCAGTTTCCAGCAGTCAGCGGGGGAGCAGTACTTC. The V call is TRBV27, the J call TRBJ2-7, with 7 positions matching TRBD2. V lost 3 bases to trimming and J lost 7 bases; unmatched junction nucleotides: 9. The length of the CDR3 is 14 residues. Germline-derived CDR1 and CDR2 are MNHEY and SMNVEV (reference sequence).